These 32 T cell receptor beta chains were sequenced from one sample in a study of T cell clonotyping in hematopoietic cell transplantation. Data came from immunoSEQ multiplex PCR; TCRdb stores just in-frame clones and leaves some out. The sample lists some 18,000 clones, roughly 83% occurring once. Time point noted: recipient sample about 28 days before transplant, after cytoreduction. The specimen was peripheral blood mononuclear cells, collected before stem cell transplant. Every receptor here comes from a man in his forties or fifties with acute myeloid leukemia. Some clones in this sample may be carry-over from other donors' samples.

The chain carries TRBV11-2 and TRBJ1-6; D ambiguous. CDR3 length equals 15 residues. CDR1 and CDR2 from the germline V gene are SGHAT and FQNNGV. The V end was cut by 5 bases, the J end by 3 bases, with 11 bases between. CDR3 protein: CASSLGSHYNSPLHF. The CDR3 region has the DNA TGTGCCAGCAGCCTGGGCAGTCACTATAATTCACCCCTCCACTTT.

CDR3 nucleotide sequence: TGTGCCAGCAGCTCGCGTTCCCCCCTGGATACGCAGTATTTT. This translates into CASSSRSPLDTQYF. V is TRBV6-5 and J is TRBJ2-3, with D unclear. Germline assignment: CDR1 MNHEY and CDR2 SVGAGI. With 6 bases removed from V and 6 bases from J, the gap between germline ends came to 16 bases. CDR3 size: 14 residues.

This clone has a single count. V usage is TRBV7-9 and J usage is TRBJ2-1; perhaps D is TRBD1 or TRBD2 (5 bases each). The CDR3 covers 15 residues. Germline V CDR1 and CDR2: SEHNR, FQNEAQ (reference sequence). The V and J ends lost 5 bases and 1 base respectively, with 12 bases between them. This CDR3 reads CASSPKRGSYNEQFF. Written as DNA, the CDR3 is TGTGCCAGCAGCCCTAAGAGGGGTTCCTACAATGAGCAGTTCTTC.

This clone was seen a single time. The rearrangement links TRBV29-1 to TRBJ2-7; D is perhaps TRBD1 (7 bases). V was shortened by 3 bases and J by 6 bases, with 15 bases between the two germline ends. CDR1 is SQVTM, CDR2 ANQGSEA, per germline. The CDR3 contains 13 residues. The CDR3 nucleotides read TGCAGCGTTGAGTTCAGGGGGAGGTCCGAGCAGTACTTC. Translation: CSVEFRGRSEQYF.

This clone was found once. The chain couples TRBV19 to TRBJ2-7, with TRBD2 matching over 9 bases. Germline loops: CDR1 LNHDA, CDR2 SQIVND (reference sequence). CDR3 length: 16 amino acids. Trimming removed 5 bases from V and 3 bases from J; junction bases left unmatched: 11. CDR3 sequence: CASSPTLAGEIYEQYF. The CDR3 coding sequence is TGTGCCAGTAGTCCAACTTTAGCGGGGGAGATCTACGAGCAGTACTTC.

The chain links TRBV7-2 to TRBJ1-1, with a possible D match to TRBD1 (5 bases). CDR1 is SGHTA and CDR2 is FQGNSA in the germline V gene. The germline V and J ends were trimmed by 4 bases and 5 bases, with 11 bases remaining between them. The length of the CDR3 is 13 residues. CDR3 nucleotide sequence: TGTGCCAGCAGCTGGGGCGGGGGAACTGAAGCTTTCTTT. It codes for CASSWGGGTEAFF. The full variable domain, its missing parts supplied by reference TRBV7-2 and TRBJ1-1, is GAGVSQSPSNKVTEKGKDVELRCDPISGHTALYWYRQSLGQGLEFLIYFQGNSAPDKSGLPSDRFSAERTGGSVSTLTIQRTQQEDSAVYLCASSWGGGTEAFFGQGTRLTVV.

This chain joins TRBV29-1 and TRBJ1-3; 10 bases map to TRBD1. After removal of 5 bases from V and 0 bases from J, the junction contained 13 bases not matched to a gene. Germline lookup yields CDR1 SQVTM and CDR2 ANQGSEA. This CDR3 contains 18 residues. CDR3 nucleotide sequence: TGCAGCGTTTCGGGCCCGGGACAGGGGTCATACTCTGGAAACACCATATATTTT. This gives the protein CSVSGPGQGSYSGNTIYF.

Worth noting for this clone: Mismatch with germline at one junction end may stem from a read error. Distinct nucleotide sequences in the sample also encode this CDR3. The V gene is TRBV9, the J gene TRBJ1-2; D remains ambiguous. Germline CDR1 reads SGDLS; CDR2 reads YYNGEE. The CDR3 is made up of 13 amino acids. The CDR3 spells CASSARLNYGYTF. In nucleotides, the CDR3 is TGTGCTAGCAGCGCCAGGCTCAACTATGGCTACACCTTC.

The chain links TRBV7-2 to TRBJ1-1; a possible D gene is TRBD1 (6 bases). The germline V and J ends were trimmed by 5 bases and 4 bases, with 14 bases remaining between them. Germline CDR1 is SGHTA and CDR2 is FQGNSA. This CDR3 contains 14 residues. CDR3 in DNA: TGTGCCAGCAGCCCACACCGGGACACCACTGAAGCTTTCTTT. Translating gives CASSPHRDTTEAFF.

V and J are TRBV5-1 and TRBJ1-4, with a tentative D call TRBD1 (6 bases). Germline loops: CDR1 SGHRS, CDR2 YFSETQ. This CDR3 is built from 14 residues. V dropped 2 bases and J dropped 1 base, with 6 bases sitting between them. The CDR3: CASSLGGTNEKLFF. CDR3 nucleotide sequence: TGCGCCAGCAGCTTAGGGGGAACTAATGAAAAACTGTTTTTT.

The V and J genes are TRBV7-6 and TRBJ2-1; D might be TRBD2 (5 bases). Germline V CDR1 and CDR2: SGHVS, FNYEAQ. V gave up 4 bases and J gave up 8 bases, with 6 bases separating them. The CDR3 has 11 amino acids. Here the CDR3 DNA reads TGTGCCAGCAGCTGGGGAGATGAGCAGTTCTTC. This translates into CASSWGDEQFF.

The genes are TRBV7-9 and TRBJ1-2; D possibly corresponds to TRBD1 (5 bases). V lost 5 bases, J lost 4 bases, and 14 bases lay in between. CDR1 and CDR2 from the germline V gene are SEHNR and FQNEAQ (reference sequence). The length of the CDR3 is 14 residues. The CDR3 DNA is TGTGCCAGCAGCCTGGGGGGATTTGGCTATGGCTACACCTTC. Its translation is CASSLGGFGYGYTF.

The rearrangement links TRBV29-1 to TRBJ2-7; 9 bases map to TRBD1. The CDR3 contains 13 residues. CDR1 and CDR2 (germline): SQVTM, ANQGSEA. With 4 bases clipped from V and 6 bases from J, the junction kept 7 bases outside the gene matches. The CDR3 sequence is CSVAYGTGREQYF. CDR3 in DNA: TGCAGCGTTGCGTATGGGACAGGGCGCGAGCAGTACTTC.

The chain is built from TRBV28 and TRBJ2-5; 7 bases agree with TRBD2. The CDR3 consists of 17 residues. V dropped 6 bases and J dropped 0; count of bases not matched to a gene: 13. CDR1 and CDR2 (germline): MDHEN, SYDVKM. The CDR3 region is CASSPFSGGGYQETQYF. The CDR3 DNA follows: TGTGCCAGCAGCCCCTTCTCGGGAGGCGGGTACCAAGAGACCCAGTACTTC.

This chain's CDR3 is CASSQTVKAGAFF. CDR3 in DNA: TGTGCCAGCAGTCAGACGGTAAAGGCTGGGGCTTTCTTT. This sequence joins TRBV5-6 and TRBJ1-1; no clear D. The V and J ends lost 5 bases and 11 bases respectively, with 19 bases between them. This CDR3 is built from 13 residues. Germline V gene lookup returns CDR1 SGHDT and CDR2 YYEEEE.

The V gene is TRBV30, the J gene TRBJ1-5, with a possible D match to TRBD1 (5 bases). Germline values: CDR1 GTSNPN, CDR2 SVGIG (reference sequence). The germline V and J ends were trimmed by 0 bases and 5 bases, with 17 bases remaining between them. This CDR3 has 16 residues. This chain's CDR3 is CAWSVNGGLADQPQHF. CDR3 nucleotides: TGTGCCTGGAGTGTAAACGGGGGATTAGCGGATCAGCCCCAGCATTTT.

The rearrangement uses TRBV9 and TRBJ2-1; 11 positions match TRBD2. V lost 8 bases, J lost 4 bases, and 8 bases stayed unmatched. The CDR3 extends over 15 amino acids. Per germline, CDR1 SGDLS and CDR2 YYNGEE. The CDR3 DNA follows: TGTGCCAGTAGCCAAACTAGCGGGGGTTACAATGAGCAGTTCTTC. The encoded protein is CASSQTSGGYNEQFF.

This rearrangement joins TRBV9 to TRBJ2-6; 9 bases agree with TRBD1. Germline V CDR1 and CDR2: SGDLS, YYNGEE. Losses at the gene ends were 2 bases for V and 0 bases for J; bases not matched to a gene: 6. CDR3 length equals 18 residues. CDR3 DNA: TGTGCCAGCAGCGTGCCGGGACAGGGTTACTCTGGGGCCAACGTCCTGACTTTC. The encoded protein is CASSVPGQGYSGANVLTF.

The J gene is TRBJ1-1, the V gene TRBV5-1, with 8 positions matching TRBD1. The junction had 12 bases not matched to a gene; V was cut back by 3 bases and J by 5 bases. Germline V CDR1 and CDR2: SGHRS, YFSETQ. The CDR3 contains 16 residues. The CDR3 DNA is TGCGCCAGCAGCTCAGACGGACAGGGCGGGTCGACTGAAGCTTTCTTT. Its translation is CASSSDGQGGSTEAFF.

The chain uses TRBV11-2 and TRBJ2-5; D perhaps matches TRBD1 (5 bases). The length of the CDR3 is 16 residues. V was clipped by 3 bases and J by 3 bases, with 17 bases between them. Per germline, CDR1 SGHAT and CDR2 FQNNGV. The CDR3 loop reads CASSFLTGHGEETQYF. The CDR3 nucleotides read TGTGCCAGCAGCTTCTTAACAGGACACGGCGAAGAGACCCAGTACTTC. Looking up the rest from reference TRBV11-2 and TRBJ2-5 gives the full variable domain: EAGVAQSPRYKIIEKRQSVAFWCNPISGHATLYWYQQILGQGPKLLIQFQNNGVVDDSQLPKDRFSAERLKGVDSTLKIQPAKLEDSAVYLCASSFLTGHGEETQYFGPGTRLLVL.

The genes are TRBV2 and TRBJ2-1; no firm D call. Germline V gives CDR1 SNHLY, CDR2 FYNNEI. This CDR3 region has 12 residues. Trimming stripped 6 bases from V and 8 bases from J, with 11 bases between. CDR3 in DNA: TGTGCCAGCAGCCGGGCTGGGGATGAGCAGTTCTTC. Translation gives CASSRAGDEQFF. Using reference TRBV2 and TRBJ2-1 for the parts outside the CDR3, the full variable domain is EPEVTQTPSHQVTQMGQEVILRCVPISNHLYFYWYRQILGQKVEFLVSFYNNEISEKSEIFDDQFSVERPDGSNFTLKIRSTKLEDSAMYFCASSRAGDEQFFGPGTRLTVL.

V gene TRBV5-6 combines with J gene TRBJ2-1; 12 positions agree with TRBD2. Looked up from germline, CDR1 is SGHDT and CDR2 is YYEEEE. This CDR3 spans 15 amino acids. V trimming: 1 base; J trimming: 6 bases; junction bases outside the gene matches: 2. CDR3 residues: CASSLWTSGINEQFF. The DNA of the CDR3 is TGTGCCAGCAGCTTGTGGACTAGCGGGATCAATGAGCAGTTCTTC.

The chain recombines TRBV28 with TRBJ1-1; unclear D gene. CDR3 size: 14 residues. The ends were cut back, 10 bases at V and 0 bases at J, with 15 bases in the middle. CDR1 is MDHEN, CDR2 SYDVKM, per germline. The CDR3: CATRPGILNTEAFF. The CDR3 DNA is TGTGCCACCCGACCGGGGATTTTGAACACTGAAGCTTTCTTT.

The chain couples TRBV7-7 to TRBJ2-3, with D unresolved. Germline CDR1 and CDR2: SSHAT and FNYEAQ (reference sequence). The V gene lost 4 bases and the J gene lost 0 bases, with 8 bases spanning the gap. CDR3 length: 14 amino acids. CDR3 sequence: CASSSGPSTDTQYF. DNA of the CDR3: TGTGCCAGCAGCTCGGGCCCTAGCACAGATACGCAGTATTTT.

The sample holds one count of this clone. The V and J genes are TRBV5-1 and TRBJ1-2; tentative D call: TRBD1 (5 bases). Per the germline V gene, CDR1 is SGHRS and CDR2 is YFSETQ. V was shortened by 2 bases and J by 3 bases, with 11 bases between the two germline ends. The CDR3 extends over 14 amino acids. CDR3 sequence reads: CASSFSQGYYGYTF. DNA for the CDR3: TGCGCCAGCAGCTTCAGTCAGGGATACTATGGCTACACCTTC. Full variable domain (remainder filled in from reference TRBV5-1 and TRBJ1-2): KAGVTQTPRYLIKTRGQQVTLSCSPISGHRSVSWYQQTPGQGLQFLFEYFSETQRNKGNFPGRFSGRQFSNSRSEMNVSTLELGDSALYLCASSFSQGYYGYTFGSGTRLTVV.

Details on this clone: One end of the junction fails to match germline, which may point to a read error. This chain uses TRBV5-1 with TRBJ2-1; possibly TRBD1 or TRBD2 for D (6 bases each). Germline V gives CDR1 SGHRS, CDR2 YFSETQ. The CDR3 extends over 17 amino acids. The CDR3 coding sequence is TGCGCCAGCACCTTGGGGTGGGGGGCCCATATTTACAATGAGCAGTTCTTC. It translates to CASTLGWGAHIYNEQFF.

This rearrangement joins TRBV11-3 to TRBJ2-1; D might be TRBD1 (6 bases). The germline CDR1 and CDR2 sequences are SGHNT and YENEEA. V dropped 5 bases and J dropped 4 bases, with 15 bases sitting between them. The CDR3 runs 15 residues. CDR3 nucleotide sequence: TGTGCCAGCAGCCAAGGGGGTATTGCATACAATGAGCAGTTCTTC. This translates into CASSQGGIAYNEQFF.

The rearrangement links TRBV7-9 to TRBJ1-1, with 8 bases fitting TRBD1. The CDR3 totals 14 residues. From germline, CDR1 is SEHNR and CDR2 FQNEAQ (reference sequence). V lost 3 bases and J lost 4; bases outside the gene matches: 4. The CDR3 spells CASSLTGVRTEAFF. In nucleotides, the CDR3 is TGTGCCAGCAGCTTGACAGGGGTGCGCACTGAAGCTTTCTTT.

The rearrangement uses TRBV4-1 and TRBJ2-2; D remains ambiguous. The CDR3 runs 16 residues. Deletions cut 0 bases from V and 5 bases from J, with 13 bases between. Germline CDR1 MGHRA, CDR2 YSYEKL. CDR3 coding DNA: TGCGCCAGCAGCCAAGACTGGCCGCTTGGGACCGGGGAGCTGTTTTTT. This codes for CASSQDWPLGTGELFF.

J is TRBJ1-1 and V is TRBV5-6; 7 bases are a match to TRBD1. Losses at the gene ends were 6 bases for V and 2 bases for J; bases not matched to a gene: 7. CDR1 is SGHDT and CDR2 is YYEEEE in the germline V gene. The CDR3 sequence is 14 residues long. As DNA, the CDR3 is TGTGCCAGCACCTCGGGACAGAGAAACACTGAAGCTTTCTTT. The encoded protein is CASTSGQRNTEAFF.

This chain uses TRBV5-4 with TRBJ2-7; D possibly corresponds to TRBD1 (5 bases). The CDR3 is made up of 13 amino acids. V shed 3 bases and J shed 3 bases, with 10 bases lying between them. Germline V lookup: CDR1 SGHNT, CDR2 YYREEE (reference sequence). The CDR3 coding sequence is TGTGCCAGCAGCTCCCCGACAGTCTACGAGCAGTACTTC. Residues: CASSSPTVYEQYF. The entire variable domain, with the rest obtained from reference TRBV5-4 and TRBJ2-7, is as follows: ETGVTQSPTHLIKTRGQQVTLRCSSQSGHNTVSWYQQALGQGPQFIFQYYREEENGRGNFPPRFSGLQFPNYSSELNVNALELDDSALYLCASSSPTVYEQYFGPGTRLTVT.

The gene calls are TRBV15 and TRBJ2-3, with D possibly TRBD1 on 6 matching bases. The germline V gene encodes CDR1 LNHNV and CDR2 YYDKDF (reference sequence). V lost 0 bases to trimming and J lost 1 base, with 14 bases between them. The CDR3 has 17 residues. The CDR3 spells CATSRDGPGVGTDTQYF. CDR3 bases: TGTGCCACCAGCAGAGATGGCCCAGGGGTGGGCACAGATACGCAGTATTTT.